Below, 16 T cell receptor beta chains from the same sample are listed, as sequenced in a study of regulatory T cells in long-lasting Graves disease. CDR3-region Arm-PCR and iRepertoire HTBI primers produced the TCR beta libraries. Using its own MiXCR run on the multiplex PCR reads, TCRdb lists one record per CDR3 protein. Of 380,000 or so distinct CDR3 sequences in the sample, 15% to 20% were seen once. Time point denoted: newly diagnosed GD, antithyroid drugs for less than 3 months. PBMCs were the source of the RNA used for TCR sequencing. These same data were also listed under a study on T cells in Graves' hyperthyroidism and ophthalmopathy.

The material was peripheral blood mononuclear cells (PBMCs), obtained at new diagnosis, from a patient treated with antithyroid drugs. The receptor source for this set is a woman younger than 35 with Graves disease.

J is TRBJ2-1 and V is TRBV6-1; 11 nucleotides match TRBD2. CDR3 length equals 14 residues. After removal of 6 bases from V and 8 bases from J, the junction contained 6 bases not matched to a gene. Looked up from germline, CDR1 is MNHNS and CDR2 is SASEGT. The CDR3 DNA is TGTGCCAGCAGCCCACTAGCGGGGGCCGATGAGCAGTTCTTC. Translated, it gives CASSPLAGADEQFF.

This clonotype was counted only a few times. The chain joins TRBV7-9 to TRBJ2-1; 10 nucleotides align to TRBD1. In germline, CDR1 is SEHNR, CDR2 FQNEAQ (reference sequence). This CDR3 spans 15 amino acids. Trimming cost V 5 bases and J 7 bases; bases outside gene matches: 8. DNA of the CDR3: TGTGCCAGCAGCCCATCCGGGACAGGGGTGAATGAGCAGTTCTTC. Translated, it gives CASSPSGTGVNEQFF.

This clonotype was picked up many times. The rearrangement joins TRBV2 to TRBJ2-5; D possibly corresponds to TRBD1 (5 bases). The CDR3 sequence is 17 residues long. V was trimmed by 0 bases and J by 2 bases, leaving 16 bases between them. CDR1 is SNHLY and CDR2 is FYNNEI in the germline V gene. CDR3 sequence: CASSEARALQGQETQYF. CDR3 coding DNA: TGTGCCAGCAGTGAAGCAAGGGCGCTTCAGGGTCAAGAGACCCAGTACTTC.

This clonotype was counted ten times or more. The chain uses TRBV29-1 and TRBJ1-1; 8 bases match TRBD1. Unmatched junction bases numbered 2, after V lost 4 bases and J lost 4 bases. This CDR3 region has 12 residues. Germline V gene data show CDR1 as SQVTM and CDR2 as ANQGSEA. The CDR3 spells CSVGTGRTEAFF. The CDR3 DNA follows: TGCAGCGTTGGGACAGGGCGCACTGAAGCTTTCTTT.

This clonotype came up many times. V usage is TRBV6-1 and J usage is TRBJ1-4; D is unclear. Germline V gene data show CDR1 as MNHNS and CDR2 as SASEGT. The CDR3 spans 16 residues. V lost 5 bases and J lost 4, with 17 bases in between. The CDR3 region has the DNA TGTGCCAGCAGTCAAAATCCGGGTCGTGTTAATGAAAAACTGTTTTTT. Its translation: CASSQNPGRVNEKLFF.

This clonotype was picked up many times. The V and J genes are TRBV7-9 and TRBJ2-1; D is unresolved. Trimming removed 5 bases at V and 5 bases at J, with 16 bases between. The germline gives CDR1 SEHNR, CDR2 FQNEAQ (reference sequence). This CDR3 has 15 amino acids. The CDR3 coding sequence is TGTGCCAGCAGCAACTCCTTAGGGTTACACAATGAGCAGTTCTTC. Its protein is CASSNSLGLHNEQFF.

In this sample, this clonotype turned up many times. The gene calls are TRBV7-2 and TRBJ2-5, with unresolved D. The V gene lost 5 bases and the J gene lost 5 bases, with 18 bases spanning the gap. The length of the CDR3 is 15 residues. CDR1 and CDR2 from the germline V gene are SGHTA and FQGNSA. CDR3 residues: CASSPRSLIGETQYF. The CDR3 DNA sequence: TGTGCCAGCAGCCCCCGAAGTCTTATAGGGGAGACCCAGTACTTC. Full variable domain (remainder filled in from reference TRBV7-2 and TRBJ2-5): GAGVSQSPSNKVTEKGKDVELRCDPISGHTALYWYRQSLGQGLEFLIYFQGNSAPDKSGLPSDRFSAERTGGSVSTLTIQRTQQEDSAVYLCASSPRSLIGETQYFGPGTRLLVL.

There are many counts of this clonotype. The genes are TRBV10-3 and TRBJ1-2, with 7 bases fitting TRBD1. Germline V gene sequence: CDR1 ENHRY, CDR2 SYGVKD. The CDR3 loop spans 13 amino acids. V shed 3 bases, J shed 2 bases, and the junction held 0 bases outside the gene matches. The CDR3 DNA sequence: TGTGCCATCAGTGAACAGGGGAACTATGGCTACACCTTC. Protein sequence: CAISEQGNYGYTF.

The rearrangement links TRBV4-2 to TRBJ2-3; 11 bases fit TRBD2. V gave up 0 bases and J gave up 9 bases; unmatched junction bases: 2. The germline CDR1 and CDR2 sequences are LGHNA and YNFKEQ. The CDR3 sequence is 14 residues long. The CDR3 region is CASSQELAGVTQYF. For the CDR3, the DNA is TGTGCCAGCAGCCAAGAACTAGCGGGAGTGACGCAGTATTTT.

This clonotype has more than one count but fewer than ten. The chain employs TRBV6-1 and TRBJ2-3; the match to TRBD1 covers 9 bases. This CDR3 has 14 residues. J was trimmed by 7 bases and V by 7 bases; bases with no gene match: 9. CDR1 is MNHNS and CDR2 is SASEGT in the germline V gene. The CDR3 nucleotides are TGTGCCAGCACCGGGACAGGGAGTGCAAATACGCAGTATTTT. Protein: CASTGTGSANTQYF.

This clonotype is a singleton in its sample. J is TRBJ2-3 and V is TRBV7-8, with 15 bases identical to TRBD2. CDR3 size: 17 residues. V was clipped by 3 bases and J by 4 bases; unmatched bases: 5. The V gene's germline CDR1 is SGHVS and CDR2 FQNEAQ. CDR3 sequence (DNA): TGTGCCAGCAGCTTCCGCGGACTAGCGGGGGGGCCAGATACGCAGTATTTT. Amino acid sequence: CASSFRGLAGGPDTQYF.

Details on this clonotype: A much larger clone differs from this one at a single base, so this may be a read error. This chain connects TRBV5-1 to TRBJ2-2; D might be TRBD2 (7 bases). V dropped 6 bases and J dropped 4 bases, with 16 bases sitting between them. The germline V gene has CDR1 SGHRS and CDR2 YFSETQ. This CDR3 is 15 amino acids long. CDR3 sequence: CASTVGGLATGELFF. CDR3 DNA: TGCGCCAGCACGGTGGGGGGGCTCGCCACCGGGGAGCTGTTTTTT.

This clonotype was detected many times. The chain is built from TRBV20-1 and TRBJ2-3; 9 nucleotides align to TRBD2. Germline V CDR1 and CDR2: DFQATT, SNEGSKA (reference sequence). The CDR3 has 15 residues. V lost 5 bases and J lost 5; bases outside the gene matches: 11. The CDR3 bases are TGCAGTGCTCACTGGGCTAGCGGGGTTGTAGATACGCAGTATTTT. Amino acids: CSAHWASGVVDTQYF.

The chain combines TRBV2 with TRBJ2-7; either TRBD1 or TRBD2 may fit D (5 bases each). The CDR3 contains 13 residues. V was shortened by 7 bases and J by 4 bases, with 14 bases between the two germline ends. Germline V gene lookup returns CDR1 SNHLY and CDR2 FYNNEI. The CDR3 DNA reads TGTGCCAGCACGGGACGTACCACTTACGAGCAGTACTTC. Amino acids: CASTGRTTYEQYF.

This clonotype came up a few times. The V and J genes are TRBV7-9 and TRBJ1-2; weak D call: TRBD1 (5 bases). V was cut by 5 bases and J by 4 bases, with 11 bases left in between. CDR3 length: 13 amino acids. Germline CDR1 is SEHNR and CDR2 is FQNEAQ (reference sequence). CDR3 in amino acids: CASSPGTPYGYTF. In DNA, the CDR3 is TGTGCCAGCAGCCCAGGGACTCCCTATGGCTACACCTTC.

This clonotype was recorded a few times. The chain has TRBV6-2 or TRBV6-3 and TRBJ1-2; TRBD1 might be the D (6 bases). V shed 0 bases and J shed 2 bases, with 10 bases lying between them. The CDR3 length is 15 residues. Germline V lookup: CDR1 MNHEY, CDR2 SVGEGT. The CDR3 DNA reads TGTGCCAGCAGTTACTCGGCCCAGGGGAACTATGGCTACACCTTC. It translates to CASSYSAQGNYGYTF.